This entry is about one T cell receptor beta chain. The antigen remains undetermined. These data are taken from a study of shared clonotypes between healthy human individuals. The CDR3 spans 15 residues. The ends were cut back, 5 bases at V and 4 bases at J, with 17 bases in the middle. Germline V gene data show CDR1 as LNHNV and CDR2 as YYDKDF (reference sequence). Study-wide points: Only blood underwent sampling, and tissue repertoires likely differ.

Data came from immunoSEQ multiplex PCR; TCRdb stores just in-frame clones and leaves some out. The table has under 2,500,000 clones, under 97% seen once. The V call is TRBV15, the J call TRBJ2-5; D may correspond to TRBD1 or TRBD2 (5 bases each). Sequenced input: naive CD4+ T cells sorted from blood. Stated subset: CD45RA+ positively selected. The source of this sequence is a man between 18 and 29 years old in good health. CDR3 protein: CATSPLGDPPETQYF. For the CDR3, the DNA is TGTGCCACCAGCCCGTTGGGGGACCCCCCAGAGACCCAGTACTTC.